A single sample is the source of the 10 T cell receptor beta chains below, sequenced in a study of control samples from healthy donors and cancer patients (dated by TCRdb to the early 2020s). Receptor amplification or capture employed the immunoSEQ multiplex PCR assay. TCRdb carries this immuneACCESS record with in-frame sequences only. Its versions omit some clonotypes, under half of them owing to an unresolved V gene in the studies checked, with the rest unexplained. The sample yields 150,000 to 200,000 clones; 90% to 95% were counted once. Jointly, the top ten make up over 1.2% of the sample. Material: blood. The source of these receptors is a woman younger than 45 in good health.

This clone was seen only once. The chain uses TRBV15 and TRBJ2-1, with 10 bases matching TRBD2. Unmatched junction bases numbered 2, after V lost 2 bases and J lost 7 bases. The CDR3 is 14 residues long. Germline V lookup: CDR1 LNHNV, CDR2 YYDKDF (reference sequence). The CDR3 protein is CATSRLAGVNEQFF. The CDR3 bases are TGTGCCACCAGCAGACTAGCGGGAGTTAATGAGCAGTTCTTC. The full variable domain, its missing parts supplied by reference TRBV15 and TRBJ2-1, is DAMVIQNPRYQVTQFGKPVTLSCSQTLNHNVMYWYQQKSSQAPKLLFHYYDKDFNNEADTPDNFQSRRPNTSFCFLDIRSPGLGDTAMYLCATSRLAGVNEQFFGPGTRLTVL.

The rearrangement links TRBV12-3 or TRBV12-4 to TRBJ1-2; no clear D. The CDR3 runs 13 residues. The ends were cut back, 1 base at V and 4 bases at J, with 7 bases in the middle. For the CDR3, the DNA is TGTGCCAGCAGTTTAGGGTCAGGCTATGGCTACACCTTC. It translates to CASSLGSGYGYTF.

About this clone: The same CDR3 is also encoded by other DNA sequences in this sample. J is TRBJ1-5 and V is TRBV6-5; tentatively, D is TRBD1 (5 bases). Germline V gene lookup returns CDR1 MNHEY and CDR2 SVGAGI. The CDR3 sequence is 13 residues long. Trimming took 6 bases from V and 6 from J, leaving 12 bases between them. Here the CDR3 DNA reads TGTGCCAGCAGCCTCACAGGTTCTCAGCCCCAGCATTTT. Protein: CASSLTGSQPQHF.

The chain links TRBV5-1 to TRBJ2-5; D may be TRBD2 (6 bases). Germline-derived CDR1 and CDR2 are SGHRS and YFSETQ. The V and J ends lost 3 bases and 5 bases respectively, with 11 bases between them. CDR3 length: 13 amino acids. CDR3 bases: TGCGCCAGCAGCTCGGAGGGCTGGGAGACCCAGTACTTC. It specifies CASSSEGWETQYF.

This CDR3 reads CASSQPPLAGSTDTQYF. For the CDR3, the DNA is TGTGCCAGCAGCCAACCTCCGCTAGCGGGGTCCACAGATACGCAGTATTTT. The rearrangement links TRBV4-2 to TRBJ2-3; 9 positions match TRBD2. The CDR3 runs to 17 residues. Germline V lookup: CDR1 LGHNA, CDR2 YNFKEQ. With 2 bases clipped from V and 2 bases from J, the junction kept 8 bases outside the gene matches.

As concerns this clone: Different DNA sequences within this sample yield the same CDR3. This chain links TRBV28 with TRBJ1-5, with D uncertain. The germline V and J ends were trimmed by 1 base and 0 bases, with 4 bases remaining between them. CDR3 length equals 14 residues. CDR1 is MDHEN, CDR2 SYDVKM, per germline. The DNA for the CDR3 is TGTGCCAGCAGTTTATTTGGTAGCAATCAGCCCCAGCATTTT. Amino acid sequence: CASSLFGSNQPQHF.

V usage is TRBV6-4 and J usage is TRBJ1-1, with D possibly TRBD1 on 5 matching bases. The germline CDR1 and CDR2 sequences are MRHNA and SNTAGT. The CDR3 totals 13 residues. Trimming removed 3 bases at V and 1 base at J, with 6 bases between. CDR3 in DNA: TGTGCCAGCAGTGAAAGGGGGAACACTGAAGCTTTCTTT. Translated: CASSERGNTEAFF.

Concerning this clone itself: The sample has other DNA sequences that encode this CDR3 too. V usage is TRBV5-1 and J usage is TRBJ1-1; TRBD1 is a possible D gene (5 bases). The CDR3 has 13 amino acids. Germline lookup yields CDR1 SGHRS and CDR2 YFSETQ. The V end was cut by 0 bases, the J end by 2 bases, with 5 bases between. The CDR3 is CASSLGGNTEAFF. Here the CDR3 DNA reads TGCGCCAGCAGCTTGGGGGGCAACACTGAAGCTTTCTTT.

The chain's CDR3 is CSVGPRTGSGYTF. CDR3 DNA: TGCAGCGTTGGTCCCAGGACAGGGTCCGGCTACACCTTC. The V gene is TRBV29-1, the J gene TRBJ1-2, with TRBD1 identical over 8 bases. Trimming took 4 bases from V and 8 from J; bases not matched to a gene: 9. Germline V lookup: CDR1 SQVTM, CDR2 ANQGSEA. The CDR3 contains 13 residues.

This clone came up once. Other DNA sequences in this specimen translate into the identical CDR3. The chain couples TRBV18 to TRBJ1-5; 8 positions agree with TRBD1. Germline V gene sequence: CDR1 KGHSH, CDR2 LQKENI. V lost 5 bases, J lost 0 bases, and 3 bases stayed unmatched. This CDR3 is 15 amino acids long. CDR3 amino acids: CASSGTGHSNQPQHF. Here the CDR3 DNA reads TGTGCCAGCTCAGGGACAGGTCATAGCAATCAGCCCCAGCATTTT.